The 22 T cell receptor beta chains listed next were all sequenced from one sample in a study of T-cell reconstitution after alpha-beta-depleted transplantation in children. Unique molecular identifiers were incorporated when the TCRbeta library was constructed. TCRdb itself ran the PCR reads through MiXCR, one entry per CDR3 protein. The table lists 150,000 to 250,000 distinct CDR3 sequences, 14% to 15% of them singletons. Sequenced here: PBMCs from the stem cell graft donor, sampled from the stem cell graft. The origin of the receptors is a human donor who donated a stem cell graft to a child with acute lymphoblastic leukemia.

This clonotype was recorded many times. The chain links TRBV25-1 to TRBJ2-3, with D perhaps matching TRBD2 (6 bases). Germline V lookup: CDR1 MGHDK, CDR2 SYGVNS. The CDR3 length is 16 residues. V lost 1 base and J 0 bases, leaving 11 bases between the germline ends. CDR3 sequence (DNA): TGTGCCAGCAGTGAATTAAGCGGGTCCAGCACAGATACGCAGTATTTT. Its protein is CASSELSGSSTDTQYF.

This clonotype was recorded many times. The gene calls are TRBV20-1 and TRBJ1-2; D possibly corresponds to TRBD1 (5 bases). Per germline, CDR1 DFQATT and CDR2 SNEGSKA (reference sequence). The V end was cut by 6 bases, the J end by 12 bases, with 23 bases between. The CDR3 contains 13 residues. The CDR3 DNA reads TGCAGTGCCCTAAAACAGGATGACAGTTCCAACACCTTC. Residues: CSALKQDDSSNTF.

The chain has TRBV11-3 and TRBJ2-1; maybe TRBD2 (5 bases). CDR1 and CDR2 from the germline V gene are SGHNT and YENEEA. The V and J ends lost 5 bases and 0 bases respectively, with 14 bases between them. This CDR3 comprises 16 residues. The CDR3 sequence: CASSPSRRSSYNEQFF. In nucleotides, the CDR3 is TGTGCCAGCAGCCCGTCGAGGAGGAGCTCCTACAATGAGCAGTTCTTC.

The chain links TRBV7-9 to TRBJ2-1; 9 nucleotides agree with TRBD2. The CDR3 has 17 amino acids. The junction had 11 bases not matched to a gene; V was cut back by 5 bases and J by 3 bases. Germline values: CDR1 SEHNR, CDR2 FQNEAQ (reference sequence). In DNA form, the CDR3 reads TGTGCCAGCAGCCCCTCCTCGAGCGGGAGGAGCTACAATGAGCAGTTCTTC. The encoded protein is CASSPSSSGRSYNEQFF.

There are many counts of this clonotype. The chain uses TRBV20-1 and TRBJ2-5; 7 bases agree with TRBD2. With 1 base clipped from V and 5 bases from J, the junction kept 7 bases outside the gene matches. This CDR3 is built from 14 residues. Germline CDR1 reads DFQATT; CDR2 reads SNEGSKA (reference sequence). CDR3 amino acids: CSARAGGSAETQYF. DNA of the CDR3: TGCAGTGCTAGAGCGGGGGGTAGTGCGGAGACCCAGTACTTC.

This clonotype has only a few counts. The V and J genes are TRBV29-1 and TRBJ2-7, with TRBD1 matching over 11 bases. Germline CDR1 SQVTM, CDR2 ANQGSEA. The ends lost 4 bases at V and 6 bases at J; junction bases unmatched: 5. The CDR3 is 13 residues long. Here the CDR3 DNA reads TGCAGCGTTGCTGGGACAGGGGGTGGCGAGCAGTACTTC. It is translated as CSVAGTGGGEQYF.

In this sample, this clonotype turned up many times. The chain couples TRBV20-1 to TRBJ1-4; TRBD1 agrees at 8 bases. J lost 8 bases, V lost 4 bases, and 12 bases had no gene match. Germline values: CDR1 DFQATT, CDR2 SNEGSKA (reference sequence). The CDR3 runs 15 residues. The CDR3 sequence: CSAKDRAALNEKLFF. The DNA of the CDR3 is TGCAGTGCTAAGGACAGGGCGGCGTTAAACGAAAAACTGTTTTTT.

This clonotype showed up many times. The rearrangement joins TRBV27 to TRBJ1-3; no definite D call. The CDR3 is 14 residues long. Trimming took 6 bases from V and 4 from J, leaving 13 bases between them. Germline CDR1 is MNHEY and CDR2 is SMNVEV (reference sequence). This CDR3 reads CASRSGGGGNTIYF. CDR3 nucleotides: TGTGCCAGCAGATCGGGCGGAGGAGGAAACACCATATATTTT.

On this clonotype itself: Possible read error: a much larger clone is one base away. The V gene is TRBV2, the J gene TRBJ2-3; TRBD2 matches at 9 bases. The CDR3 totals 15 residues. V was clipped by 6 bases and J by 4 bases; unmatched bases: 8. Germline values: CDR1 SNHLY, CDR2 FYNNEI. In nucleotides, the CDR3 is TGTGCCAGCAGCGAGGGACTAGCAATCTCAGATACGCAGTATTTT. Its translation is CASSEGLAISDTQYF. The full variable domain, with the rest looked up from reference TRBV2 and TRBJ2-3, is EPEVTQTPSHQVTQMGQEVILRCVPISNHLYFYWYRQILGQKVEFLVSFYNNEISEKSEIFDDQFSVERPDGSNFTLKIRSTKLEDSAMYFCASSEGLAISDTQYFGPGTRLTVL.

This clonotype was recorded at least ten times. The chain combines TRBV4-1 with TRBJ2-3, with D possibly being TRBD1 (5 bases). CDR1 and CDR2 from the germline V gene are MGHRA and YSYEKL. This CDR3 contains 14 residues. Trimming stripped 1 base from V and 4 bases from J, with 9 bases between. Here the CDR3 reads CASSQVAGPDTQYF. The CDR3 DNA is TGCGCCAGCAGCCAAGTGGCAGGGCCAGATACGCAGTATTTT.

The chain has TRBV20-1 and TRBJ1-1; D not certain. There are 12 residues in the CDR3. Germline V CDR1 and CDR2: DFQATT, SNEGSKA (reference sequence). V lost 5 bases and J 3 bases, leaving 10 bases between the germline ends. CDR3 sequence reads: CSASPTDTEAFF. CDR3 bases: TGCAGTGCTTCGCCCACTGACACTGAAGCTTTCTTT.

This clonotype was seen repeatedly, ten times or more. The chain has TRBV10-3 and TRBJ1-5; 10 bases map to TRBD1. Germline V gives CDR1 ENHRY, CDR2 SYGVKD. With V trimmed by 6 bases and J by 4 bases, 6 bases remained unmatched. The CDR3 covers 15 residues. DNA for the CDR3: TGTGCCATCAGCGACCAGGACAGGGGGAATCAGCCCCAGCATTTT. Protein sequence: CAISDQDRGNQPQHF.

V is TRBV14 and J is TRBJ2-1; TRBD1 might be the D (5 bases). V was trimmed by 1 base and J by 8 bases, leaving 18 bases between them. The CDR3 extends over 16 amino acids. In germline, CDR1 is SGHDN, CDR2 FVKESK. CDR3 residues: CASSQVIGKGRDEQFF. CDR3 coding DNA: TGTGCCAGCAGCCAAGTGATTGGCAAAGGCAGGGATGAGCAGTTCTTC.

Written as DNA, the CDR3 is TGTGCCAGCAGTCTCCAGGAGGGTGAAAAACTGTTTTTT. Translating it yields CASSLQEGEKLFF. This sequence joins TRBV12-3 or TRBV12-4 and TRBJ1-4; no clear D. V lost 5 bases, J lost 7 bases, and 11 bases lay in between. CDR3 length: 13 residues.

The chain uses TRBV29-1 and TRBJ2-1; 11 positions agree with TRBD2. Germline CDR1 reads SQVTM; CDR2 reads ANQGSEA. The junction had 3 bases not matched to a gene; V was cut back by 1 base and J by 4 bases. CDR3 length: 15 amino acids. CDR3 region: CSVEGGLAVYNEQFF. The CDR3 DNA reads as TGCAGCGTTGAAGGGGGACTAGCGGTTTACAATGAGCAGTTCTTC.

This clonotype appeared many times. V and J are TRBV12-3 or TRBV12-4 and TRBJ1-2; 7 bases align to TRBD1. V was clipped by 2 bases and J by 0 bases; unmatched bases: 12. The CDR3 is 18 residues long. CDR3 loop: CASSLPLGPTGTNYGYTF. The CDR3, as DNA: TGTGCCAGCAGTTTACCATTGGGGCCGACAGGGACTAACTATGGCTACACCTTC.

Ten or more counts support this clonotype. DNA of the CDR3: TGCGCCAGCAGCGTGACAGGGGATATTAATTCACCCCTCCACTTT. Translated: CASSVTGDINSPLHF. The rearrangement links TRBV5-1 to TRBJ1-6; 8 bases agree with TRBD1. Trimming at V came to 4 bases and at J to 6 bases, leaving 6 bases not matched to a gene. CDR1 and CDR2 from the germline V gene are SGHRS and YFSETQ. The CDR3 consists of 15 residues. The full variable domain, rest sourced from reference TRBV5-1 and TRBJ1-6, is KAGVTQTPRYLIKTRGQQVTLSCSPISGHRSVSWYQQTPGQGLQFLFEYFSETQRNKGNFPGRFSGRQFSNSRSEMNVSTLELGDSALYLCASSVTGDINSPLHFGNGTRLTVT.

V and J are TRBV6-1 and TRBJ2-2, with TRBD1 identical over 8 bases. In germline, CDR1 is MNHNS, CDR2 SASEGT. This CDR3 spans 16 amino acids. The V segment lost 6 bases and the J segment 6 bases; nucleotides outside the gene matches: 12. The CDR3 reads CASSQLPGGAAGELFF. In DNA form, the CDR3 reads TGTGCCAGCAGCCAATTACCAGGGGGCGCAGCCGGGGAGCTGTTTTTT.

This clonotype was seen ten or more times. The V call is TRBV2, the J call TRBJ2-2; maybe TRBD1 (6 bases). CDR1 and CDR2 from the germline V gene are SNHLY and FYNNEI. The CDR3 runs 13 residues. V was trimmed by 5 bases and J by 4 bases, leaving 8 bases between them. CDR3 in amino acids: CASSQQGTGELFF. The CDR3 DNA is TGTGCCAGCAGTCAACAGGGCACCGGGGAGCTGTTTTTT.

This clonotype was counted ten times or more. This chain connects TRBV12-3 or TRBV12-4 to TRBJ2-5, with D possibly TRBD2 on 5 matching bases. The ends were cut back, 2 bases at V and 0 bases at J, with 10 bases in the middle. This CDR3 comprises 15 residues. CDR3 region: CASSLTGMDQETQYF. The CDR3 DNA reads TGTGCCAGCAGTTTAACGGGGATGGACCAAGAGACCCAGTACTTC.

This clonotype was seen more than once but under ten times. The DNA of the CDR3 is TGCAGCGTTGGGGACAGTAATGGAGCGGGAGGATACAATGAGCAGTTCTTC. Its translation: CSVGDSNGAGGYNEQFF. The chain uses TRBV29-1 and TRBJ2-1; 9 nucleotides line up with TRBD2. The germline V gene has CDR1 SQVTM and CDR2 ANQGSEA. V trimming: 4 bases; J trimming: 4 bases; junction bases outside the gene matches: 14. The CDR3 sequence is 17 residues long.

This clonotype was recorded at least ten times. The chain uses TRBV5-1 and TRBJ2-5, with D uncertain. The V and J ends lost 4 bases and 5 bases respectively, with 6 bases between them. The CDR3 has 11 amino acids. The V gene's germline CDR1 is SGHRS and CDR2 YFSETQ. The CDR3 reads CASSGRETQYF. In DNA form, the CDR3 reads TGCGCCAGCAGCGGCCGGGAGACCCAGTACTTC.